These 20 T cell receptor beta chains were all obtained from the same sample, sequenced in a study of spatial heterogeneity in lung cancer. Overall study results and limits: Counts of expanded intratumoral alpha and beta TCRs tracked tumor mutation counts.

Time point specified: sample taken at primary tumor resection. TCRdb re-called the 5' RACE reads through MiXCR, storing one row per CDR3 protein. In the table there are about 100,000 distinct CDR3 sequences, 4.4% of which are singletons. Antigen specificity for these receptors is unknown. Sample: lung tumor tissue, taken at surgery. These TCRs come from a male donor with early-stage non-small cell lung cancer.

This clonotype was counted many times. The V and J genes are TRBV2 and TRBJ2-2, with D unresolved. CDR1 and CDR2 (germline): SNHLY, FYNNEI. The CDR3 runs to 12 residues. Trimming removed 6 bases from V and 6 bases from J, with 8 bases in between. The DNA for the CDR3 is TGTGCCAGCAGAAATCGGGCCGGGGAGCTGTTTTTT. Amino acids: CASRNRAGELFF.

This clonotype was seen a handful of times. J is TRBJ1-2 and V is TRBV20-1; D is unresolved. Germline V gene data show CDR1 as DFQATT and CDR2 as SNEGSKA (reference sequence). This CDR3 is 12 amino acids long. Trimming pared 7 bases from V and 3 bases from J, leaving 12 bases between. In nucleotides, the CDR3 is TGCAGTGTCCGTGGGCAGTACTATGGCTACACCTTC. This encodes CSVRGQYYGYTF.

This clonotype has at least ten counts. The chain recombines TRBV29-1 with TRBJ2-6; no clear D. Germline CDR1 is SQVTM and CDR2 is ANQGSEA. The CDR3 length is 14 residues. V lost 5 bases and J lost 0, with 8 bases in between. The CDR3 region has the DNA TGCAGCGTTATTCAAGGCTCTGGGGCCAACGTCCTGACTTTC. It yields the protein CSVIQGSGANVLTF.

In this sample, this clonotype turned up many times. This sequence joins TRBV4-2 and TRBJ1-6; D not certain. The CDR3 runs to 17 residues. Trimming shortened V by 0 bases and J by 4 bases, and 13 bases separated the two germline ends. Germline V gene data show CDR1 as LGHNA and CDR2 as YNFKEQ. CDR3 nucleotides: TGTGCCAGCAGCCAAGATCACACCAGCCAATATAATTCACCCCTCCACTTT. It translates to CASSQDHTSQYNSPLHF.

This clonotype was counted at least ten times. The J gene is TRBJ2-1, the V gene TRBV5-1, with 9 nucleotides matching TRBD2. The CDR3 is made up of 14 amino acids. Germline V gene data show CDR1 as SGHRS and CDR2 as YFSETQ. The junction had 5 bases not matched to a gene; V was cut back by 4 bases and J by 6 bases. Written as DNA, the CDR3 is TGCGCCAGCAGCCCCGTAGCGGGAGTCAATGAGCAGTTCTTC. Its protein product is CASSPVAGVNEQFF.

This clonotype was found a few times. The chain carries TRBV20-1 and TRBJ2-7; D gene ambiguous. V lost 3 bases, J lost 3 bases, and 12 bases lay in between. The CDR3 has 13 amino acids. The germline V gene has CDR1 DFQATT and CDR2 SNEGSKA (reference sequence). CDR3 in amino acids: CSASSEQDYEQYF. CDR3 sequence (DNA): TGCAGTGCTAGTTCAGAACAAGACTACGAGCAGTACTTC.

This clonotype has only a few counts. A much larger clone lies one base from this, so it may be a read error. In nucleotides, the CDR3 is TGTGCCACTTCGGCAGCGTCCTACGATGAGCAGTTCTTC. This sequence encodes CATSAASYDEQFF. The V gene is TRBV12-3 or TRBV12-4, the J gene TRBJ2-1; D is undetermined. The CDR3 sequence is 13 residues long.

In this sample, this clonotype turned up many times. This chain links TRBV3-1 with TRBJ1-2; D not resolved. The germline V gene encodes CDR1 LGHDT and CDR2 YNNKEL (reference sequence). There are 14 residues in the CDR3. V lost 2 bases and J lost 4, with 11 bases in between. As DNA, the CDR3 is TGTGCCAGCAGCCAACGGGAGGGAGGCTATGGCTACACCTTC. It codes for CASSQREGGYGYTF.

This clonotype has ten or more counts. The rearrangement joins TRBV6-6 to TRBJ2-1; possible D gene TRBD2, 6 bases. The CDR3 runs 15 residues. From germline, CDR1 is MNHNY and CDR2 SVGAGI (reference sequence). Trimming removed 2 bases from V and 1 base from J, with 9 bases in between. The CDR3 loop reads CASSYGGTSYNEQFF. As DNA, the CDR3 is TGTGCCAGCAGTTACGGAGGGACTTCCTACAATGAGCAGTTCTTC.

In this sample, this clonotype turned up many times. The chain joins TRBV7-6 to TRBJ2-7; 8 bases fit TRBD2. The CDR3 contains 15 residues. Germline CDR1 is SGHVS and CDR2 is FNYEAQ. Unmatched junction bases numbered 9, after V lost 4 bases and J lost 4 bases. Written as DNA, the CDR3 is TGTGCCAGCAGCTCCAGAACTAGCGGAGCTTACGAGCAGTACTTC. Its translation is CASSSRTSGAYEQYF.

This clonotype was counted ten times or more. The chain links TRBV7-2 to TRBJ2-5; D remains ambiguous. CDR1 and CDR2 from the germline V gene are SGHTA and FQGNSA. This CDR3 is built from 11 residues. Trimming shortened V by 1 base and J by 9 bases, and 6 bases separated the two germline ends. For the CDR3, the DNA is TGTGCCAGCAGCTTAGGCCCATCCCAGTACTTC. Translation: CASSLGPSQYF.

This clonotype was seen ten or more times. The chain couples TRBV7-6 to TRBJ1-6, with D tentatively TRBD1 (5 bases). CDR1 is SGHVS, CDR2 FNYEAQ, per germline. V lost 5 bases, J lost 9 bases, and 11 bases lay in between. The CDR3 is 13 residues long. CDR3 sequence reads: CASSADRISPLHF. CDR3 coding DNA: TGTGCCAGCAGCGCTGACAGAATTTCACCCCTCCACTTT.

The sample holds many counts of this clonotype. This chain joins TRBV5-1 and TRBJ1-1; 8 nucleotides agree with TRBD1. CDR1 is SGHRS, CDR2 YFSETQ, per germline. V was clipped by 3 bases and J by 4 bases; unmatched bases: 2. This CDR3 region has 13 residues. CDR3 in amino acids: CASSSDRGTEAFF. CDR3 sequence (DNA): TGCGCCAGCAGCTCCGACAGGGGCACTGAAGCTTTCTTT.

This clonotype was recorded at least ten times. V is TRBV28 and J is TRBJ2-7, with TRBD1 matching 7 bases. The CDR3 loop spans 15 amino acids. Trimming took 2 bases from V and 5 from J; bases not matched to a gene: 9. Germline assignment: CDR1 MDHEN and CDR2 SYDVKM. CDR3 loop: CASSLVTGSADEQYF. CDR3 nucleotide sequence: TGTGCCAGCAGTTTAGTGACAGGGTCCGCGGACGAGCAGTACTTC.

This chain joins TRBV7-9 and TRBJ1-1, with 9 bases identical to TRBD1. The CDR3 sequence is 17 residues long. J gave up 3 bases and V 1 base, and 9 bases lay outside the gene matches. Germline-derived CDR1 and CDR2 are SEHNR and FQNEAQ (reference sequence). CDR3 region: CASSLVTGGTRDTEAFF. CDR3 nucleotides: TGTGCCAGCAGCTTAGTGACAGGGGGTACGAGGGACACTGAAGCTTTCTTT.

This clonotype was recorded at least ten times. The chain uses TRBV5-1 and TRBJ2-7; D is possibly TRBD1 (6 bases). Trimming removed 1 base from V and 3 bases from J, with 26 bases in between. From germline, CDR1 is SGHRS and CDR2 YFSETQ. The CDR3 covers 19 residues. CDR3 nucleotide sequence: TGCGCCAGCAGCTTGTGGTACAGGGTGCCGCCTCAAAACCGCTACGAGCAGTACTTC. Protein product: CASSLWYRVPPQNRYEQYF.

This clonotype came up many times. This chain connects TRBV3-1 to TRBJ2-3; D is tentatively TRBD1 or TRBD2 (6 bases each). The CDR3 spans 15 residues. Germline CDR1 LGHDT, CDR2 YNNKEL (reference sequence). Trimming removed 1 base at V and 5 bases at J, with 13 bases between. CDR3 DNA: TGTGCCAGCAGCCAAGGTCGGGGGCGCATAGATACGCAGTATTTT. Its translation: CASSQGRGRIDTQYF.

The chain joins TRBV4-1 to TRBJ1-4, with D possibly being TRBD1 (5 bases). This CDR3 comprises 15 residues. Germline CDR1 MGHRA, CDR2 YSYEKL. The germline V and J ends were trimmed by 2 bases and 5 bases, with 12 bases remaining between them. The CDR3 is CASSQMTAKNEKLFF. The CDR3 nucleotides read TGCGCCAGCAGCCAAATGACAGCTAAAAATGAAAAACTGTTTTTT.

This clonotype turned up a few times. This chain connects TRBV6-1 to TRBJ2-3, with D maybe TRBD1 (6 bases). V lost 2 bases and J 1 base, leaving 10 bases between the germline ends. Germline CDR1 and CDR2: MNHNS and SASEGT. The CDR3 covers 15 residues. The CDR3 here is CASSEKGVGTDTQYF. The DNA of the CDR3 is TGTGCCAGCAGTGAAAAGGGGGTGGGCACAGATACGCAGTATTTT.

This clonotype has ten or more counts. The rearrangement links TRBV20-1 to TRBJ1-5, with D possibly being TRBD1 (5 bases). This CDR3 region has 15 residues. Trimming removed 5 bases from V and 2 bases from J, with 16 bases in between. Germline CDR1 reads DFQATT; CDR2 reads SNEGSKA (reference sequence). DNA of the CDR3: TGCAGTGCTTTCCCCGGGGGGTTTGGCAATCAGCCCCAGCATTTT. It codes for CSAFPGGFGNQPQHF.